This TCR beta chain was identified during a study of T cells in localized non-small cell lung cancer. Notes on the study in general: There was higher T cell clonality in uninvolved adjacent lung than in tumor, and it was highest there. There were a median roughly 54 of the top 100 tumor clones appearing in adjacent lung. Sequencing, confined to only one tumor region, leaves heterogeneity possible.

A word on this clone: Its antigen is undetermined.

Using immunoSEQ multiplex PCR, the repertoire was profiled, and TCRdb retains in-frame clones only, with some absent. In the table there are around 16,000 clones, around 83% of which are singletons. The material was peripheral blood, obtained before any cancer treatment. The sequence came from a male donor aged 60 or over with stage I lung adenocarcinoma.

The CDR3 sequence is CASRNGGQKNSPLHF. In DNA form, the CDR3 reads TGTGCCAGCCGCAACGGGGGACAGAAAAACTCACCCCTCCACTTT. V usage is TRBV11-2 and J usage is TRBJ1-6, with TRBD1 matching 7 bases. There are 15 residues in the CDR3. Trimming took 8 bases from V and 10 from J; bases not matched to a gene: 14. CDR1 is SGHAT, CDR2 FQNNGV, per germline.